This T cell receptor beta chain was obtained from a study of blood T cell repertoires in COVID-19. As for the study in general: Specimens from acute and convalescent COVID-19 originated in the United States, Italy and Spain. PBMCs, B-cell-depleted T cells, or T cells were the source of the cDNA or gDNA that made up the material.

V was trimmed by 2 bases and J by 5 bases, leaving 9 bases between them. Per the germline V gene, CDR1 is LGHNA and CDR2 is YSLEER. The CDR3 contains 13 residues. Seattle's cohort entered during active infection and was followed longitudinally. In the authors' workflow: How many nucleated cells were present was estimated from reference gene primer amplification. Sequencing used immunoSEQ multiplex PCR; TCRdb keeps in-frame clones, though not all of them. V and J calls and clone size come straight from that table; D and trimming were deduced from the DNA. The sample gives almost 200,000 clones, about four fifths of which show up once; 5.5% to 7% is in the top ten.

The TCR comes from a woman in her forties with COVID-19, enrolled during active disease. Sequenced: peripheral blood. The chain links TRBV4-3 to TRBJ2-5; D is uncertain. CDR3 amino acids: CASSQSPRETQYF. DNA for the CDR3: TGCGCCAGCAGCCAAAGCCCCCGGGAGACCCAGTACTTC.